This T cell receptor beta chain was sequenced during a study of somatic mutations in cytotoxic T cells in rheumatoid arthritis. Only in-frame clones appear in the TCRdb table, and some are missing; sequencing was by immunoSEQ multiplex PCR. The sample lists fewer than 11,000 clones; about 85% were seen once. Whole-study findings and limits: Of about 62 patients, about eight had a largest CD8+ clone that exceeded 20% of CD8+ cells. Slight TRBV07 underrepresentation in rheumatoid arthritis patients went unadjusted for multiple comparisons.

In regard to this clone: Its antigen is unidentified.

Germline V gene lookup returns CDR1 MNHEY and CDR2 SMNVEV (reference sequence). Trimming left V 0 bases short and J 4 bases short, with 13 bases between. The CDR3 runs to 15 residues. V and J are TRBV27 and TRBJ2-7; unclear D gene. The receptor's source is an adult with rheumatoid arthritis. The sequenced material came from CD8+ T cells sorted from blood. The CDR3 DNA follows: TGTGCCAGCAGTTTATCGATTAGCATCTGGTACGAGCAGTACTTC. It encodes CASSLSISIWYEQYF.